Presented here are 6 T cell receptor beta chains from one specimen sequenced in a study of a mutant IDH1 vaccine in newly diagnosed glioma. Only in-frame clones appear in the TCRdb table, and some are missing; sequencing was by immunoSEQ multiplex PCR. Here the sample spans 45,000 to 60,000 clones, more than 85% being singletons. No antigen is known for these receptors. The time point denotes: week 11, during vaccination. Vaccination used 300 ug of mutant IDH1 20-mer peptide per dose, with topical imiquimod. This specimen was PBMCs, taken from a glioma patient whose treatment included an IDH1 peptide vaccine. These receptor sequences come from a man in his forties or fifties with glioma.

This clone was picked up a small number of times. V and J are TRBV4-1 and TRBJ2-2; 10 bases match TRBD2. Trimming cost V 0 bases and J 3 bases; bases outside gene matches: 4. Germline assignment: CDR1 MGHRA and CDR2 YSYEKL. The CDR3 has 17 residues. The CDR3 here is CASSQDGLAGDTGELFF. As DNA, the CDR3 is TGCGCCAGCAGCCAAGATGGCCTAGCGGGGGACACCGGGGAGCTGTTTTTT.

The J gene is TRBJ2-2, the V gene TRBV30; 13 nucleotides line up with TRBD2. The CDR3 extends over 21 amino acids. J gave up 3 bases and V 1 base, and 17 bases lay outside the gene matches. Looked up from germline, CDR1 is GTSNPN and CDR2 is SVGIG (reference sequence). Here the CDR3 reads CAWSATNPGTSGEWYTGELFF. Written as DNA, the CDR3 is TGTGCCTGGAGTGCAACCAACCCCGGGACTAGCGGGGAGTGGTACACCGGGGAGCTGTTTTTT.

The rearrangement links TRBV7-8 to TRBJ1-5; TRBD1 might be the D (5 bases). Trimming removed 5 bases from V and 0 bases from J, with 11 bases in between. The CDR3 covers 15 residues. Germline V gene sequence: CDR1 SGHVS, CDR2 FQNEAQ. The CDR3 DNA reads as TGTGCCAGCAGCATGGGACGGGTTAGCAATCAGCCCCAGCATTTT. Encoded protein: CASSMGRVSNQPQHF.

The V gene is TRBV6-5, the J gene TRBJ2-7; D possibly corresponds to TRBD1 (6 bases). V was cut by 8 bases and J by 2 bases, with 10 bases left in between. This CDR3 has 12 amino acids. CDR1 is MNHEY, CDR2 SVGAGI, per germline. CDR3 bases: TGTGCCAGCGGGCAGGGGACCTACGAGCAGTACTTC. This gives the protein CASGQGTYEQYF.

In this sample, this clone turned up a few times. The chain employs TRBV7-3 and TRBJ1-5; D possibly corresponds to TRBD1 (5 bases). The V end lost 4 bases, the J end lost 7 bases, and 8 bases lay between the germline ends. There are 12 residues in the CDR3. Germline V lookup: CDR1 SGHTA, CDR2 FQGTGA. The CDR3 is CASSSQVQPQHF. CDR3 nucleotide sequence: TGTGCCAGCAGCTCACAGGTCCAGCCCCAGCATTTT.

This chain joins TRBV4-3 and TRBJ1-1; D unclear. Trimming took 4 bases from V and 2 from J, leaving 17 bases between them. CDR1 and CDR2 (germline): LGHNA, YSLEER. The CDR3 sequence is 16 residues long. The CDR3 loop is CASSPYVLRVNTEAFF. The CDR3 DNA sequence: TGCGCCAGCAGCCCTTACGTTCTACGGGTTAACACTGAAGCTTTCTTT.